Described below is a single T cell receptor (beta chain) sequence and its context. Its cognate antigen has yet to be identified. No quality values exist for individual bases; no much larger clone is one base distant. The same CDR3 arises from other DNA sequences in this sample as well. Using the deep immunoSEQ assay, TCR CDR3 regions were amplified from genomic DNA by multiplex PCR. For each cell subset, the extracted genomic DNA was distributed evenly across all wells of several immunoSEQ 96-well plates, and each plate served as one replicate. For sorted subsets, roughly 200 ng genomic DNA, equal to tens of thousands of T cell genomes, was loaded into each replicate PCR. Purified libraries were quantified with a Qubit 3.0 fluorometer, sized on a Bioanalyzer 2100, and re-quantified with the KAPA Library Quantification kit. Each immunoSEQ 96-well plate was sequenced on its own single-read 150-cycle Illumina NextSeq 550 flow cell. The original pipeline was this. Because the immunoSEQ output included only junctional sequences and no quality scores, the filtering could not be the same as the filtering used for full-length reads. To assign V/J genes and CDR3, sequences were annotated using PyIR, a Python wrapper for IgBLAST v1.9, with IMGT germline references. Reads were removed for weak V/J assignments (E-value above 1e-6), missing CDR3, stop codons, out-of-frame junctions, or ambiguous translated residues. A V3J clonotype was defined by an identical inferred V gene, J gene, and CDR3 amino acid sequence. To compute the percentage overlap between repertoires, the number of shared unique clonotypes was divided by the size of the smaller repertoire. Richness of each repertoire was evaluated using RTK rarefaction, the Chao1 estimator, and Recon v2.1 estimates of unobserved clonotypes. For all TCRbeta clonotypes obtained by the gDNA method from a handful of donors, generation probabilities were computed with OLGA. The immuneACCESS repertoire file appears here via TCRdb, limited to in-frame rearrangements. These files lack a portion of the clones; in checked studies, under half of the deficit traces to unresolved V genes, and the cause of the others is not known. V, J and clone size reflect that table, while D and trimming were determined from the DNA. Counted in this sample were 2,100,000 or so clones; nearly 97% of them appeared once. The leading ten clones occupy roughly 0.13% of the sample.

Healthy HIV-negative adults with no recently reported acute infections or vaccinations were included as donors. Every donor was a Caucasian adult living in Nashville, Tennessee, USA. CD4+ T cells were enriched by magnetic negative selection, after which naive cells were positively selected on CD45RA and the negative fraction was taken as the memory subset. Blood was collected by leukapheresis, and PBMCs were isolated by Ficoll-Histopaque density gradient centrifugation and then cryopreserved in liquid nitrogen vapor phase. Analytical flow cytometry was used to check the purity and quantity of each magnetically sorted T cell population. Genomic DNA was isolated from every sorted fraction and measured by UV absorbance on a Nanodrop 2000c. These data are taken from a study of shared clonotypes between healthy human individuals (dated by TCRdb to about 2020). The study in broad terms: A few men and two women, aged 18 to 49 years, made up the cohort. To estimate repertoire size and how much clonotypes are shared between individuals, the study performed deep sequencing of blood TCR repertoires from roughly five healthy adults. To increase sequencing depth and limit assay-specific biases, TCR repertoire library preparation and sequencing were carried out by different laboratories using diverse techniques. For each donor, CD4 naive and CD4 memory were each given three plates, CD8 naive was given two plates, and CD8 memory was given one plate. Between about 0.85 and 9.5 billion PBMCs per donor were obtained by leukapheresis. Points the paper makes about the study in general: Compared with non-shared clonotypes, clonotypes shared by all four sorted-subset donors had higher generation probabilities. Pairwise subsampling indicated that sequencing depth was expected to affect the degree of clonotype sharing among donors. The genetic and exposure-history diversity represented was limited by the small number of donors. When a few donors were compared, the shared fraction of clonotypes was approximately 5% for naive CD4, around 3.6% for naive CD8, more than 2% for memory CD4, and 0.4% for memory CD8. Sampling was restricted to blood, and TCR repertoires in tissue are likely to differ from TCR repertoires in blood. Naive subsets generally had larger estimated clonotype richness than memory subsets. Incomplete sequencing was indicated by rarefaction of sorted-subset datasets, despite the large sequencing depth.

This TCR derives from a man younger than 35 in good health. The specimen sequenced was naive CD4+ T cells sorted from blood. The sample's cell subset or site label is to be understood as: CD45RA+ positively selected.

The encoded CDR3 is CASSLGVEQFF. The nucleotide sequence is TGTGCCAGCAGCTTAGGAGTTGAGCAGTTCTTC. The rearranged chain carries TRBV7-2 and TRBJ2-1; no confident D gene assignment can be made. The CDR3 spans 11 residues, from the cysteine through the phenylalanine. Only CDR3 DNA remains: 33 bases, in frame from the first base. V loses 1 base of germline sequence and J loses 9 bases, and the interval between the two ends is 4 bases. The germline V gene gives CDR1 as SGHTA and CDR2 as FQGNSA.